The clone carrying this TCR beta chain has at least ten counts. Its antigen is unidentified. The source material, RNA transcripts, was used to amplify TCR beta CDR3 regions. First-round RT-PCR of the TCR CDR3 relied on the HTBI primer set. TCRdb fed the multiplex PCR reads into MiXCR, producing one record per CDR3 protein. The sample comprises about 720,000 distinct CDR3 sequences, roughly 20% of which are singletons, and 16% rests with the top ten. The data derive from a study of T cells in Graves' hyperthyroidism and ophthalmopathy. Study-level points and caveats: Most clonotypes that expanded in the thyroid above 0.001 also showed up in blood. Patients with ophthalmopathy were separated from those with stable hyperthyroidism by a 13 V-J model.

Diagnosis of hyperthyroidism was new in patients aged 18 to 65, and its duration was under 2 months. Fresh peripheral blood, approximately 10 ml, was the source of the PBMCs. The CDR3 totals 15 residues. Trimming cost V 6 bases and J 2 bases, with 14 bases left between them. Looked up from germline, CDR1 is MNHNS and CDR2 is SASEGT. This sequence originates from a woman aged 45-65 years with Graves' hyperthyroidism that later progressed to Graves' ophthalmopathy. Sequencing was performed on blood. This rearrangement joins TRBV6-1 to TRBJ1-5; D call uncertain. CDR3 sequence (DNA): TGTGCCAGCAGCCCGTCGGGCGGGGGCAATCAGCCCCAGCATTTT. It translates to CASSPSGGGNQPQHF.